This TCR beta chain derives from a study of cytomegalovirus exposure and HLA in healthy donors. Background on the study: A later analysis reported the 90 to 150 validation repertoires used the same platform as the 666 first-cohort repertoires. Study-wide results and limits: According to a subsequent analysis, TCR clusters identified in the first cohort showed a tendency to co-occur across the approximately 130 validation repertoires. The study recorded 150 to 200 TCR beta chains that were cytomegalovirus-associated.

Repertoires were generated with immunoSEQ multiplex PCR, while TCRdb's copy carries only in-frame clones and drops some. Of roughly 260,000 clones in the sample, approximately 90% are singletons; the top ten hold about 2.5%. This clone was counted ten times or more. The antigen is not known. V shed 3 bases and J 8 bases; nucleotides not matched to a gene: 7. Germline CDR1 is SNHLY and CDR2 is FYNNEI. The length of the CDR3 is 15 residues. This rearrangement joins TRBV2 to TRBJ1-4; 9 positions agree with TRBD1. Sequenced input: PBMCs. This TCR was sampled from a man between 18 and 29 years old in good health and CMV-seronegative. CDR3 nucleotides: TGTGCCAGCAGTGACGGACAGGGGCGGCTGGAAAAACTGTTTTTT. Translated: CASSDGQGRLEKLFF. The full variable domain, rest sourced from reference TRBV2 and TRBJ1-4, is EPEVTQTPSHQVTQMGQEVILRCVPISNHLYFYWYRQILGQKVEFLVSFYNNEISEKSEIFDDQFSVERPDGSNFTLKIRSTKLEDSAMYFCASSDGQGRLEKLFFGSGTQLSVL.